This T cell receptor (beta chain) was recorded in a study of blood T cell repertoires in COVID-19. On the study more broadly: Samples of COVID-19 (acute and convalescent) were obtained from the United States, Italy and Spain. The cDNA or gDNA used as material had been derived from T cells, B-cell-depleted T cells, or PBMCs.

Original data processing: Reference gene primer amplification gave estimated nucleated cell counts. Sequenced by immunoSEQ multiplex PCR; TCRdb stores in-frame clones only, minus some. V, J and clone size were drawn from that table, and D and trimming were deduced from the DNA. The table shows fewer than 75,000 clones, with 80% to 95% occurring only once. Germline V gene data show CDR1 as LNHNV and CDR2 as YYDKDF (reference sequence). V was clipped by 0 bases and J by 0 bases, with 9 bases between them. The CDR3 loop spans 16 amino acids. Material for sequencing was peripheral blood. The chain carries TRBV15 and TRBJ1-3, with a tentative D call TRBD1 (5 bases). This clonotype originated in a man aged 45-65 years with active COVID-19. The CDR3 sequence is CATSRDRGLSGNTIYF. As DNA, the CDR3 is TGTGCCACCAGCAGAGATAGGGGACTCTCTGGAAACACCATATATTTT.